Sequencing of this TCR beta chain was carried out in a study of cytomegalovirus exposure and HLA in healthy donors. Study-level information: An earlier analysis identified 110 million or so unique TCR beta sequences in about 200 million T cells. Regarding the study as a whole: An analysis that came later showed most CMV-associated TCR beta chains appearing HLA-restricted.

CDR3 length: 12 amino acids. Germline values: CDR1 SGHDT, CDR2 YYEEEE. The ends were cut back, 3 bases at V and 10 bases at J, with 11 bases in the middle. Despite likely unrecorded immune exposures, the donors were nominally healthy at the time of sampling. The primer mix had 60 Vbeta and 13 Jbeta primers. Generated by immunoSEQ multiplex PCR, the TCRdb table keeps only in-frame clones and is missing some. The sample has 150,000 or so clones; about three quarters are singletons. In regard to this clone: As yet, its antigen is unknown.

The chain recombines TRBV5-6 with TRBJ2-1, with TRBD1 as a possible D gene (6 bases). Sequenced material: PBMCs. This sequence was found in a man aged 50 to 59 in good health and CMV-seropositive. The CDR3 region has the DNA TGTGCCAGCAGCTCGGCAGACAGGGAGCAGTTCTTC. This encodes CASSSADREQFF.